The entry below describes one T cell receptor beta chain. The antigen is not known. RNA transcripts yielded amplified TCR beta CDR3 regions. A first-round RT-PCR of the TCR CDR3 used the HTBI primer set. TCRdb called the multiplex PCR reads again in MiXCR, with one record for every CDR3 protein. The sample holds hundreds of thousands of distinct CDR3 sequences, 14% seen once. Germline CDR1 SGHDT, CDR2 YYEEEE. This CDR3 is 15 amino acids long. The ends were cut back, 4 bases at V and 2 bases at J, with 16 bases in the middle. Graves' hyperthyroidism is called stable when ophthalmopathy does not progress within 18 months. Those patients with uncontrolled infection, other autoimmune disease, pregnancy or lactation were excluded. These data belong to a study of T cells in Graves' hyperthyroidism and ophthalmopathy. Study summary: Staff took peripheral blood when the initial diagnosis was made, before any treatment began. Points from the study as a whole: Most expanded thyroid clonotypes above 0.001 also appeared in blood.

The sequenced sample was blood. The chain has TRBV5-6 and TRBJ2-7; D call uncertain. The sequence derives from a young woman with Graves' hyperthyroidism. The CDR3: CASSPPGPFTYEQYF. The CDR3 DNA reads as TGTGCCAGCAGCCCCCCGGGCCCATTCACCTACGAGCAGTACTTC.